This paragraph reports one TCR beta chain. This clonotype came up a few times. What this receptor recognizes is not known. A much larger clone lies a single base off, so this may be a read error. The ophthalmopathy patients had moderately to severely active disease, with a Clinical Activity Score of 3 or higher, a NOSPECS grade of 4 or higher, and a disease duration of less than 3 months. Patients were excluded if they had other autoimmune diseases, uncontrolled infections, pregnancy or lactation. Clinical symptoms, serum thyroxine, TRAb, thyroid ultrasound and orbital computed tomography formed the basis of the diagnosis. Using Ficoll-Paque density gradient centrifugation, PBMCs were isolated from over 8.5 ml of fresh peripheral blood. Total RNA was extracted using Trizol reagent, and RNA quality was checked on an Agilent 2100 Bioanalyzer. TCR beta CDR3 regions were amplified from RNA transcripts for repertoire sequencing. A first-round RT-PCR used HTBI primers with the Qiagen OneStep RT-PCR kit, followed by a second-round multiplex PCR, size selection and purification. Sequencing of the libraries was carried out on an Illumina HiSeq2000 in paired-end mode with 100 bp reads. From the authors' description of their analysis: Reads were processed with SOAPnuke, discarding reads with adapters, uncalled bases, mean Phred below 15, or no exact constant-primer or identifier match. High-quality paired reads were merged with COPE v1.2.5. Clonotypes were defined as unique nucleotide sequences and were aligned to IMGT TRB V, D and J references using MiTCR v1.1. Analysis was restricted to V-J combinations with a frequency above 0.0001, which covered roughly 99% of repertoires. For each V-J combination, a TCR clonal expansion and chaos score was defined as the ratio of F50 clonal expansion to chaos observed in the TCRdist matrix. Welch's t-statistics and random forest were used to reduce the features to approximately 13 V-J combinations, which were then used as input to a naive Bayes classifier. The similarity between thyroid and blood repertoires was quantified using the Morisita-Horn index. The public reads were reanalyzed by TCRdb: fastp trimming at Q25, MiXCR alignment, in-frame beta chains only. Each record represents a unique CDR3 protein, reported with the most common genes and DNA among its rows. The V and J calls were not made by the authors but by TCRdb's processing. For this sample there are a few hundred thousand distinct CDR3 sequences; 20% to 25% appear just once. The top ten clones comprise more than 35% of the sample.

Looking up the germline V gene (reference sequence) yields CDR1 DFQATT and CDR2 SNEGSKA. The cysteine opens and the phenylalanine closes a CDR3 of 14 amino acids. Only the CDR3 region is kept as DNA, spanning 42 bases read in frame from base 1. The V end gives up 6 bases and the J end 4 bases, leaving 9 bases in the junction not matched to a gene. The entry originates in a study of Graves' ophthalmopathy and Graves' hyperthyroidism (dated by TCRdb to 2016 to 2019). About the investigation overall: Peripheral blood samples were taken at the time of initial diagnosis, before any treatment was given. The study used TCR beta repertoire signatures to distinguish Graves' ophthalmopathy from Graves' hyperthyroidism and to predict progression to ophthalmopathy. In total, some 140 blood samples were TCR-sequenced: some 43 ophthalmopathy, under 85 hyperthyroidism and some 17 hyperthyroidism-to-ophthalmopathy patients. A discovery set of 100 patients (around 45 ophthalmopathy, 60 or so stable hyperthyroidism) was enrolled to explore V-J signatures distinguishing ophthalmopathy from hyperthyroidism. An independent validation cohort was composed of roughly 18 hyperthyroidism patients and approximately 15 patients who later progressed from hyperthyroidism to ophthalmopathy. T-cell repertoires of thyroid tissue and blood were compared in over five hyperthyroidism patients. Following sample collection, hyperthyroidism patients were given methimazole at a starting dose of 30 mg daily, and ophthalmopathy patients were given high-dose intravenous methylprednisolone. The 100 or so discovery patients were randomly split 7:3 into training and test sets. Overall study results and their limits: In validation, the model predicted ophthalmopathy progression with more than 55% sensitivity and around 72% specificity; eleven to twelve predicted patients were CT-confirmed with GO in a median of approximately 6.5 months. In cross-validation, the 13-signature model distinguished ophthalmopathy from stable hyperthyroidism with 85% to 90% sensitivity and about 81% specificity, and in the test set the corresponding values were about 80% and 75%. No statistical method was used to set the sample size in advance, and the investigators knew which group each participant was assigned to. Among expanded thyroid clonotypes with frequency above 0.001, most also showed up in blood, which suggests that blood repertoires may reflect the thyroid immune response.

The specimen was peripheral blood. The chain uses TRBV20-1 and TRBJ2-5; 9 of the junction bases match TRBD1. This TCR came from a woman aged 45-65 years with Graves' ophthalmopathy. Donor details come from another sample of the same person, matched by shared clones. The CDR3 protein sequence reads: CSAPRQGVAETQYF. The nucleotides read TGCAGTGCCCCCCGACAGGGGGTCGCAGAGACCCAGTACTTC.